This passage covers 10 T cell receptor beta chains from one sample sequenced in a study of OX40 agonist ivuxolimab in advanced cancers. The method was immunoSEQ multiplex PCR; TCRdb's version includes in-frame clones alone and lacks a portion of them. The repertoire holds 60,000 or so clones, 90% to 95% seen once, with roughly 19% in the top ten. Specimen: CD4+ or CD8+ T cells sorted from blood, collected in a trial of the OX40 agonist ivuxolimab. Every receptor here comes from an adult with an advanced solid tumor such as melanoma, head and neck, liver or kidney cancer.

The J gene is TRBJ2-1, the V gene TRBV10-2, with TRBD1 as a possible D gene (6 bases). Germline lookup yields CDR1 WSHSY and CDR2 SAAADI. The CDR3 covers 11 residues. Trimming removed 6 bases from V and 10 bases from J, with 10 bases in between. The CDR3 sequence: CASRTGVEQFF. In DNA, the CDR3 is TGCGCCAGCAGGACAGGTGTCGAGCAGTTCTTC.

This clone was found once. V usage is TRBV6-6 and J usage is TRBJ2-5; D is uncertain. The V gene's germline CDR1 is MNHNY and CDR2 SVGAGI (reference sequence). The CDR3 totals 14 residues. V was trimmed by 0 bases and J by 0 bases, leaving 5 bases between them. The CDR3 loop is CASSYSPYQETQYF. The CDR3 DNA reads as TGTGCCAGCAGTTACTCCCCGTACCAAGAGACCCAGTACTTC.

The chain has TRBV9 and TRBJ2-7; TRBD2 is a possible D gene (6 bases). CDR3 length: 14 amino acids. Trimming shortened V by 3 bases and J by 2 bases, and 12 bases separated the two germline ends. Looked up from germline, CDR1 is SGDLS and CDR2 is YYNGEE. The CDR3 DNA sequence: TGTGCCAGCAGCGAACGAGGCGGGGCCTACGAGCAGTACTTC. Translated: CASSERGGAYEQYF.

CDR3 in DNA: TGTGCCAGTAGTCCGTTCCGGCTTCCAAACACCGGGGAGCTGTTTTTT. This encodes CASSPFRLPNTGELFF. The chain is built from TRBV19 and TRBJ2-2; D gene ambiguous. CDR3 length equals 16 residues. Germline-derived CDR1 and CDR2 are LNHDA and SQIVND (reference sequence). The ends were cut back, 5 bases at V and 2 bases at J, with 15 bases in the middle.

The V and J genes are TRBV5-6 and TRBJ2-2; no firm D call. Between the trimmed V and J ends, which lost 2 bases and 1 base, there was a span of 9 bases. CDR3 length equals 15 residues. Germline V gene sequence: CDR1 SGHDT, CDR2 YYEEEE. CDR3 sequence reads: CASSLMAGNTGELFF. CDR3 coding DNA: TGTGCCAGCAGCTTAATGGCTGGGAACACCGGGGAGCTGTTTTTT.

The V and J genes are TRBV19 and TRBJ2-7; perhaps TRBD2 as D (5 bases). Looked up from germline, CDR1 is LNHDA and CDR2 is SQIVND (reference sequence). This CDR3 has 15 residues. Trimming took off 3 bases at V and 4 bases at J, with 16 bases between the two ends. The DNA of the CDR3 is TGTGCCAGTAGTATTACCCTCCAATCGGGGTACGAGCAGTACTTC. It translates to CASSITLQSGYEQYF.

The genes are TRBV9 and TRBJ1-2, with D unresolved. CDR1 is SGDLS, CDR2 YYNGEE, per germline. V was shortened by 0 bases and J by 8 bases, with 11 bases between the two germline ends. The CDR3 runs to 13 residues. The CDR3 nucleotides are TGTGCCAGCAGCGTAGTTTCGTGGGCCGGCTACACCTTC. This encodes CASSVVSWAGYTF. Based on the CDR3 plus reference TRBV9 and TRBJ1-2, the full variable domain is DSGVTQTPKHLITATGQRVTLRCSPRSGDLSVYWYQQSLDQGLQFLIQYYNGEERAKGNILERFSAQQFPDLHSELNLSSLELGDSALYFCASSVVSWAGYTFGSGTRLTVV.

This sequence joins TRBV9 and TRBJ2-2; no firm D call. Germline V gives CDR1 SGDLS, CDR2 YYNGEE. V was clipped by 2 bases and J by 5 bases, with 7 bases between them. CDR3 length equals 13 residues. CDR3 amino acids: CASSVTATGELFF. The CDR3 DNA follows: TGTGCCAGCAGCGTCACAGCGACCGGGGAGCTGTTTTTT.

The genes are TRBV10-3 and TRBJ2-2; D perhaps matches TRBD2 (5 bases). The CDR3 is made up of 13 amino acids. V lost 7 bases to trimming and J lost 2 bases, with 8 bases between them. Germline V CDR1 and CDR2: ENHRY, SYGVKD. CDR3 sequence (DNA): TGTGCCATCACACGGACTAACACCGGGGAGCTGTTTTTT. Its translation is CAITRTNTGELFF.

The sample holds a few counts of this clone. The rearrangement joins TRBV4-2 to TRBJ2-7; TRBD2 might be the D (6 bases). This CDR3 contains 14 residues. The V and J ends lost 0 bases and 6 bases respectively, with 12 bases between them. Germline V gene data show CDR1 as LGHNA and CDR2 as YNFKEQ. The CDR3 nucleotides read TGTGCCAGCAGCCAAGAGCCGGGAGTTCTCGAGCAGTACTTC. This translates into CASSQEPGVLEQYF.